This T cell receptor (beta chain) was recorded in a study of T cell clonality in common variable immunodeficiency. The study, taken as a whole, reports: Fewer TCRbeta clones were shared among CVID subjects than controls. Compared with healthy controls, CVID subjects showed increased TCRbeta clonality, mostly in about a third. Common variable immunodeficiency TCR beta sequences reportedly had fewer deletions and N-nucleotide insertions.

Control and CVID samples contributed equal amounts of genomic DNA. Here immunoSEQ multiplex PCR was the method, and the copy in TCRdb shows in-frame clones only, minus some. In total the sample includes approximately 26,000 clones, none of them seen once. For at least one year, all CVID subjects received replacement immunoglobulin. CDR3 length equals 15 residues. Germline CDR1 and CDR2: LNHDA and SQIVND (reference sequence). V was cut by 3 bases and J by 2 bases, with 11 bases left in between. In this sample, this clone turned up many times. Its antigen is undetermined. The CDR3 end is not reached by the read, which stops 3 residues before it; the germline J gene fills it in.

Sequenced input: peripheral blood mononuclear cells. The chain uses TRBV19 and TRBJ1-5, with D unresolved. The clonotype comes from a human donor with common variable immunodeficiency. The part of the CDR3 DNA that was read is TGTGCCAGTAGTATTATACAGCAAGGCAATCAGCCC. Translation: CASSIIQQGNQP. The full CDR3 protein reads CASSIIQQGNQPQHF.